Listed here are 15 T cell receptor beta chains from one sample, sequenced in a study of chemoradiotherapy in HPV16-positive cancers. Clones were read by immunoSEQ multiplex PCR, and TCRdb kept only the in-frame ones, dropping some. The sample lists approximately 23,000 clones, approximately 94% occurring once. The material sequenced was blood, taken from a patient who underwent chemoradiotherapy. These receptors originate from a human donor with HPV-associated anogenital cancer.

The chain carries TRBV11-3 and TRBJ2-7; 7 nucleotides agree with TRBD1. Germline V gene data show CDR1 as SGHNT and CDR2 as YENEEA. CDR3 length equals 15 residues. V lost 5 bases and J lost 3; bases outside the gene matches: 10. CDR3 sequence: CASSQGGQAGYEQYF. CDR3 DNA: TGTGCCAGCAGCCAGGGCGGACAGGCAGGCTACGAGCAGTACTTC.

V gene TRBV7-8 combines with J gene TRBJ1-1; D unclear. The CDR3 sequence is 12 residues long. Trimming stripped 1 base from V and 2 bases from J, with 2 bases between. CDR1 and CDR2 from the germline V gene are SGHVS and FQNEAQ. CDR3 coding DNA: TGTGCCAGCAGCTTAGAAAACACTGAAGCTTTCTTT. Translation gives CASSLENTEAFF.

DNA of the CDR3: TGTGCCAGCAGCTGGCTGGACAGACCCAATCAGCCCCAGCATTTT. It is translated as CASSWLDRPNQPQHF. This chain joins TRBV5-4 and TRBJ1-5; TRBD1 might be the D (6 bases). The V and J ends lost 3 bases and 3 bases respectively, with 13 bases between them. Germline CDR1 SGHNT, CDR2 YYREEE (reference sequence). The CDR3 loop spans 15 amino acids.

The J gene is TRBJ2-4, the V gene TRBV5-8, with 8 bases that match TRBD1. Germline loops: CDR1 SGHTS, CDR2 YDEGEE. The CDR3 has 13 residues. The junction had 5 bases not matched to a gene; V was cut back by 6 bases and J by 6 bases. The CDR3 spells CASNRGQGNIQYF. As DNA, the CDR3 is TGTGCCAGCAACCGAGGACAGGGAAACATTCAGTACTTC.

V and J are TRBV10-1 and TRBJ2-3; TRBD2 agrees at 7 bases. This CDR3 is 14 amino acids long. V shed 4 bases, J shed 3 bases, and the junction held 4 bases outside the gene matches. The germline V gene encodes CDR1 WNHNN and CDR2 SYGVQD (reference sequence). CDR3 amino acids: CASSARENTDTQYF. The CDR3 DNA sequence: TGCGCCAGCAGTGCGCGGGAGAATACAGATACGCAGTATTTT.

This clone was observed a single time. The chain joins TRBV28 to TRBJ2-7, with 8 bases identical to TRBD1. Trimming at V came to 4 bases and at J to 12 bases, leaving 5 bases not matched to a gene. The germline CDR1 and CDR2 sequences are MDHEN and SYDVKM. The CDR3 totals 11 residues. The CDR3, as DNA: TGTGCCAGCAGTTCGCGGACAGGGCCGTACTTC. Translation gives CASSSRTGPYF.

The chain recombines TRBV27 with TRBJ2-3; D could derive from TRBD1 or TRBD2 (6 bases each). From germline, CDR1 is MNHEY and CDR2 SMNVEV (reference sequence). Trimming stripped 5 bases from V and 6 bases from J, with 18 bases between. CDR3 length: 15 amino acids. CDR3 bases: TGTGCCAGCAGTCCCAGACTAGGGGGTAAGGATACGCAGTATTTT. It codes for CASSPRLGGKDTQYF.

The sample holds one count of this clone. V usage is TRBV5-4 and J usage is TRBJ2-5; a possible D gene is TRBD2 (6 bases). The CDR3 length is 14 residues. The ends were cut back, 2 bases at V and 0 bases at J, with 8 bases in the middle. CDR1 SGHNT and CDR2 YYREEE come from the germline V gene (reference sequence). CDR3 nucleotides: TGTGCCAGCAGCTTTAGCGGATACCAAGAGACCCAGTACTTC. Translated: CASSFSGYQETQYF.

Details on this clone: The junction departs from germline at one end; a sequencing error may be responsible. The chain is built from TRBV28 and TRBJ1-1; D gene ambiguous. The CDR3 is made up of 12 amino acids. CDR1 MDHEN and CDR2 SYDVKM come from the germline V gene. The CDR3 DNA follows: TGTGCCAGCAGTTTATCCCCGGCCCCCTCTGGGTTT. Translated, it gives CASSLSPAPSGF.

This clone was seen a single time. The rearrangement uses TRBV4-3 and TRBJ1-5; D is ambiguous. Trimming removed 0 bases at V and 7 bases at J, with 13 bases between. Germline lookup yields CDR1 LGHNA and CDR2 YSLEER. CDR3 length equals 15 residues. CDR3 residues: CASSQDNLARQPQHF. The CDR3 nucleotides are TGCGCCAGCAGCCAAGACAACTTGGCGCGACAGCCCCAGCATTTT.

V usage is TRBV7-9 and J usage is TRBJ2-3; 14 bases are a match to TRBD2. The germline V gene encodes CDR1 SEHNR and CDR2 FQNEAQ (reference sequence). There are 16 residues in the CDR3. J lost 6 bases, V lost 5 bases, and 7 bases had no gene match. CDR3 in amino acids: CASSRGLAGAGDTQYF. In DNA, the CDR3 is TGTGCCAGCAGCCGGGGACTAGCGGGAGCCGGCGATACGCAGTATTTT.

The chain combines TRBV15 with TRBJ1-2; D uncertain. The V gene lost 0 bases and the J gene lost 2 bases, with 7 bases spanning the gap. CDR1 and CDR2 (germline): LNHNV, YYDKDF (reference sequence). The length of the CDR3 is 14 residues. CDR3 nucleotides: TGTGCCACCAGCAGAGACAGCTCCAACTATGGCTACACCTTC. Translated, it gives CATSRDSSNYGYTF.

The chain has TRBV19 and TRBJ2-5; the D is unclear. V lost 9 bases and J lost 2, with 13 bases in between. The CDR3 loop spans 13 amino acids. The germline gives CDR1 LNHDA, CDR2 SQIVND (reference sequence). CDR3 nucleotide sequence: TGTGCCAGCCGTAAGTGGGATCAAGAGACCCAGTACTTC. This codes for CASRKWDQETQYF.

V usage is TRBV7-9 and J usage is TRBJ2-7; 10 bases align to TRBD1. With V trimmed by 5 bases and J by 2 bases, 6 bases remained unmatched. Germline values: CDR1 SEHNR, CDR2 FQNEAQ (reference sequence). The CDR3 is made up of 15 amino acids. The DNA for the CDR3 is TGTGCCAGCAGCAACTCGACAGGGGGCCCCTACGAGCAGTACTTC. This translates into CASSNSTGGPYEQYF.

By share, this clone counts as medium-sized. The V and J genes are TRBV7-6 and TRBJ2-2; no clear D gene. V dropped 5 bases and J dropped 4 bases, with 8 bases sitting between them. Germline loops: CDR1 SGHVS, CDR2 FNYEAQ. The CDR3 has 13 residues. CDR3 protein: CASSGVTTGELFF. CDR3 DNA: TGTGCCAGCAGCGGAGTCACCACCGGGGAGCTGTTTTTT.